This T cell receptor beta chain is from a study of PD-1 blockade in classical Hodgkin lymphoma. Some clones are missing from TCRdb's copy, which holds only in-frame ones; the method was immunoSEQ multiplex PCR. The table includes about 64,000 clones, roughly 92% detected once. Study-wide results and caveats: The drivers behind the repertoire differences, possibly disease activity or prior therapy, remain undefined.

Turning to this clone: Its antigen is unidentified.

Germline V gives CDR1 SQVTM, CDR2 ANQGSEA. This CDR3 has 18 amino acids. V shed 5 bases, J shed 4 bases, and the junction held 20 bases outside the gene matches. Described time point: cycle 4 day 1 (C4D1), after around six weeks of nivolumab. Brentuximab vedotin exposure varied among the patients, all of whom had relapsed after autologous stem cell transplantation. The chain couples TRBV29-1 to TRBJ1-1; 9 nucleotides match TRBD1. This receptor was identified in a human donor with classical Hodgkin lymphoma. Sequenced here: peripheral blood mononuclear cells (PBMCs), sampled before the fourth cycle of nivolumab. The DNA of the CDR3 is TGCAGCGTTTCTAGTCGACAGGGGGGGGATCTACAGACCACTGAAGCTTTCTTT. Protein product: CSVSSRQGGDLQTTEAFF.